The next 19 T cell receptor beta chains were all read from a single sample in a study of PD-1 blockade in mismatch repair-deficient tumors. Sequencing was performed with immunoSEQ multiplex PCR; in TCRdb, only in-frame clones are kept and a portion is missing. The sample carries about 49,000 clones, 77% recorded once. The starting material was PBMCs, obtained before pembrolizumab treatment. Receptors originate from an adult with mismatch repair-deficient cancer.

This clone is labeled medium-sized (0.01 to 0.1%). The CDR3 nucleotides read TGTGCCAGCAGCTCGTCCGGGACAGGGGCTAATGAAAAACTGTTTTTT. As protein: CASSSSGTGANEKLFF. The chain couples TRBV11-3 to TRBJ1-4; 10 bases agree with TRBD1. The CDR3 is 16 residues long. In germline, CDR1 is SGHNT, CDR2 YENEEA. V lost 4 bases, J lost 3 bases, and 5 bases stayed unmatched. Full variable domain (outside the CDR3, taken from reference TRBV11-3 and TRBJ1-4): EAGVVQSPRYKIIEKKQPVAFWCNPISGHNTLYWYLQNLGQGPELLIRYENEEAVDDSQLPKDRFSAERLKGVDSTLKIQPAELGDSAVYLCASSSSGTGANEKLFFGSGTQLSVL.

In this sample, this clone turned up a few times. V and J are TRBV6-5 and TRBJ1-5, with a tentative D call TRBD1 (5 bases). Germline V lookup: CDR1 MNHEY, CDR2 SVGAGI. The CDR3 length is 13 residues. V was shortened by 5 bases and J by 7 bases, with 12 bases between the two germline ends. The CDR3 bases are TGTGCCAGCAGTGAAGGGGTTGGGCAGCCCCAGCATTTT. Translation: CASSEGVGQPQHF.

This clone came up once. The rearrangement uses TRBV28 and TRBJ1-1; D is undetermined. The V gene lost 8 bases and the J gene lost 3 bases, with 16 bases spanning the gap. The CDR3 has 14 residues. Germline-derived CDR1 and CDR2 are MDHEN and SYDVKM. The CDR3 is CASYPYLGDTEAFF. CDR3 coding DNA: TGTGCCAGCTACCCCTACCTCGGGGACACTGAAGCTTTCTTT.

This clone has just a few counts. The rearrangement links TRBV6-5 to TRBJ1-1; a possible D gene is TRBD1 (5 bases). The ends were cut back, 6 bases at V and 3 bases at J, with 11 bases in the middle. Germline lookup yields CDR1 MNHEY and CDR2 SVGAGI. The CDR3 runs to 13 residues. The CDR3 bases are TGTGCCAGCAGACCGGGACCGCACACTGAAGCTTTCTTT. This sequence encodes CASRPGPHTEAFF.

This rearrangement joins TRBV9 to TRBJ1-5, with D perhaps TRBD1 (6 bases). The CDR3 totals 15 residues. Trimming cost V 2 bases and J 7 bases, with 16 bases left between them. The germline V gene has CDR1 SGDLS and CDR2 YYNGEE. The CDR3 is CASSVGAGSSQPQHF. The CDR3 DNA reads TGTGCCAGCAGCGTGGGGGCAGGGAGCAGCCAGCCCCAGCATTTT. Supplemented by reference TRBV9 and TRBJ1-5, the full variable domain reads DSGVTQTPKHLITATGQRVTLRCSPRSGDLSVYWYQQSLDQGLQFLIQYYNGEERAKGNILERFSAQQFPDLHSELNLSSLELGDSALYFCASSVGAGSSQPQHFGDGTRLSIL.

CDR3 loop: CASSPQVRQPNTGELFF. Here the CDR3 DNA reads TGTGCCAGCTCACCACAAGTCCGACAGCCGAACACCGGGGAGCTGTTTTTT. The chain links TRBV18 to TRBJ2-2, with a possible D match to TRBD1 (5 bases). V was cut by 1 base and J by 0 bases, with 12 bases left in between. This CDR3 has 17 residues. Per the germline V gene, CDR1 is KGHSH and CDR2 is LQKENI.

The rearrangement joins TRBV6-1 to TRBJ2-3; 9 bases map to TRBD2. The length of the CDR3 is 15 residues. From germline, CDR1 is MNHNS and CDR2 SASEGT. Germline trimming cut 6 bases from V and 4 bases from J; bases unmatched to any gene: 8. CDR3 bases: TGTGCCAGCAGGTCAGCGGGAGGTGGGTCAGATACGCAGTATTTT. Residues: CASRSAGGGSDTQYF.

The chain is built from TRBV9 and TRBJ2-2, with 10 positions matching TRBD1. Trimming removed 4 bases from V and 4 bases from J; junction bases left unmatched: 7. This CDR3 region has 16 residues. CDR1 SGDLS and CDR2 YYNGEE come from the germline V gene. CDR3 loop: CASSLAGTGVTGELFF. The CDR3 bases are TGTGCCAGCAGCCTGGCTGGGACAGGGGTCACCGGGGAGCTGTTTTTT.

The chain combines TRBV7-9 with TRBJ1-2; D is uncertain. V was cut by 1 base and J by 7 bases, with 13 bases left in between. The CDR3 contains 14 residues. Germline loops: CDR1 SEHNR, CDR2 FQNEAQ (reference sequence). In DNA form, the CDR3 reads TGTGCCAGCAGCTTAGTTATAGGGCCTATTGGCTACACCTTC. This sequence encodes CASSLVIGPIGYTF.

This rearrangement joins TRBV11-1 to TRBJ2-7; possibly TRBD2 for D (5 bases). Trimming left V 4 bases short and J 2 bases short, with 9 bases between. The germline CDR1 and CDR2 sequences are SGHAT and FQDESV (reference sequence). The CDR3 has 13 residues. The CDR3 spells CASSSDFPYEQYF. As DNA, the CDR3 is TGTGCCAGCAGCTCGGACTTCCCCTACGAGCAGTACTTC.

This rearrangement joins TRBV4-2 to TRBJ2-3; possibly TRBD2 for D (5 bases). The V end was cut by 5 bases, the J end by 2 bases, with 14 bases between. This CDR3 contains 15 residues. Germline V gene lookup returns CDR1 LGHNA and CDR2 YNFKEQ. The CDR3 loop is CASSSRPADTDTQYF. CDR3 nucleotides: TGTGCCAGCAGCTCCCGCCCAGCGGACACAGATACGCAGTATTTT.

The rearrangement uses TRBV27 and TRBJ1-5; D is unclear. Trimming removed 3 bases at V and 0 bases at J, with 6 bases between. The germline CDR1 and CDR2 sequences are MNHEY and SMNVEV (reference sequence). The CDR3 loop spans 14 amino acids. The CDR3 reads CASSFKGSNQPQHF. CDR3 DNA sequence: TGTGCCAGCAGTTTTAAGGGTAGCAATCAGCCCCAGCATTTT.

This clone has a single count. The chain joins TRBV11-2 to TRBJ2-2; D is possibly TRBD2 (6 bases). CDR1 is SGHAT, CDR2 FQNNGV, per germline. Deletions cut 3 bases from V and 5 bases from J, with 10 bases between. The CDR3 runs to 14 residues. The CDR3, as DNA: TGTGCCAGCAGCTTCCGGGGGAAGACCGGGGAGCTGTTTTTT. This encodes CASSFRGKTGELFF.

This chain connects TRBV7-2 to TRBJ2-3; D gene ambiguous. Per germline, CDR1 SGHTA and CDR2 FQGNSA. The CDR3 runs 14 residues. Trimming shortened V by 2 bases and J by 2 bases, and 8 bases separated the two germline ends. This CDR3 is CASSLSQLTDTQYF. DNA for the CDR3: TGTGCCAGCAGCTTATCGCAGCTCACAGATACGCAGTATTTT.

The chain joins TRBV5-1 to TRBJ1-1; D is undetermined. Germline assignment: CDR1 SGHRS and CDR2 YFSETQ. Trimming took off 2 bases at V and 2 bases at J, with 1 base between the two ends. This CDR3 spans 11 amino acids. The CDR3 region has the DNA TGCGCCAGCAGCTTAAACACTGAAGCTTTCTTT. Encoded protein: CASSLNTEAFF.

This clone was seen only once. The chain recombines TRBV30 with TRBJ2-7, with D possibly matching TRBD1 (5 bases). CDR1 and CDR2 (germline): GTSNPN, SVGIG (reference sequence). The CDR3 totals 14 residues. With 0 bases removed from V and 0 bases from J, the gap between germline ends came to 9 bases. The CDR3 here is CAWSVQASSYEQYF. CDR3 in DNA: TGTGCCTGGAGTGTACAGGCTAGCTCCTACGAGCAGTACTTC.

As to this clone: The junction shows a germline mismatch at one end, possibly a read error. The V and J genes are TRBV30 and TRBJ2-5, with D possibly matching TRBD2 (6 bases). The CDR3 contains 13 residues. Germline V gene sequence: CDR1 GTSNPN, CDR2 SVGIG (reference sequence). The CDR3 sequence is CAGSGRGGETQYF. CDR3 nucleotide sequence: TGTGCCGGGAGCGGGCGGGGCGGGGAGACCCAGTACTTC. The complete variable domain, with remaining parts taken from reference TRBV30 and TRBJ2-5, reads SQTIHQWPATLVQPVGSPLSLECTVEGTSNPNLYWYRQAAGRGLQLLFYSVGIGQISSEVPQNLSASRPQDRQFILSSKKLLLSDSGFYLCAGSGRGGETQYFGPGTRLLVL.

This chain connects TRBV29-1 to TRBJ2-5, with D possibly TRBD1 on 6 matching bases. The CDR3 is 11 residues long. V shed 8 bases and J shed 5 bases, with 12 bases lying between them. From germline, CDR1 is SQVTM and CDR2 ANQGSEA. The CDR3 DNA is TGCAGCATGGACAGAGGGGAGACCCAGTACTTC. Translating it yields CSMDRGETQYF.

J is TRBJ2-7 and V is TRBV7-6; the match to TRBD2 covers 7 bases. The germline CDR1 and CDR2 sequences are SGHVS and FNYEAQ. The CDR3 covers 17 residues. J was trimmed by 1 base and V by 1 base; bases with no gene match: 10. DNA of the CDR3: TGTGCCAGCAGCTTAGGCGGGGGAGCGAGTAGGTCCTACGAGCAGTACTTC. Amino acids: CASSLGGGASRSYEQYF.